This T cell receptor (beta chain) was sequenced for a study of cytomegalovirus exposure and HLA in healthy donors. Study findings and constraints: It was 150 to 200 TCR beta chains that were listed as cytomegalovirus-associated. In vitro assays verified that a few CMV-associated chains recognized CMV antigens specifically.

The CDR3 loop spans 17 amino acids. Trimming removed 0 bases at V and 4 bases at J, with 19 bases between. Germline V gives CDR1 SGHVS, CDR2 FNYEAQ. To note about this clone: What it recognizes is unknown.

Clones were sequenced by immunoSEQ multiplex PCR, and TCRdb holds only the in-frame ones, with some missing. The table shows 150,000 to 200,000 clones, with roughly 82% occurring only once. Sequencing was carried out using PBMCs. V usage is TRBV7-6 and J usage is TRBJ2-7; TRBD1 is a possible D gene (5 bases). The receptor comes from a man younger than 30 in good health and CMV-seropositive. The CDR3 DNA sequence: TGTGCCAGCAGCTTAGCGGTTCCAGGGTCAAGCTCATACGAGCAGTACTTC. Its protein is CASSLAVPGSSSYEQYF.